This entry lists 26 T cell receptor beta chains sequenced from one sample in a study of T cells in Graves' hyperthyroidism and ophthalmopathy (dated by TCRdb to about 2019). Library preparation used multiplex PCR. Sequencing relied on an Illumina HiSeq 2000. The TCR beta CDR3 regions were amplified from the RNA transcripts. The first round of RT-PCR for the TCR CDR3 was performed with the HTBI primer set and the Qiagen OneStep RT-PCR kit. TCRdb took the public reads, trimmed them with fastp at Q25, ran MiXCR for clone calling and kept in-frame beta chains. Duplicate CDR3 protein sequences are folded into a single record with the most common DNA and genes. This sample comprises about 400,000 distinct CDR3 sequences, 15% to 18% of them detected only once. Around 7% of the sample lies in the top ten. Source material: blood. The receptor source for this set is a woman aged 18-35 years with Graves' hyperthyroidism.

This clonotype was seen repeatedly, ten times or more. The V and J genes are TRBV4-1 and TRBJ1-1; D perhaps matches TRBD1 (5 bases). The germline V gene encodes CDR1 MGHRA and CDR2 YSYEKL. This CDR3 is built from 14 residues. V dropped 2 bases and J dropped 1 base, with 8 bases sitting between them. In DNA form, the CDR3 reads TGCGCCAGCAGCCAAAGAACAGGGAACACTGAAGCTTTCTTT. Protein product: CASSQRTGNTEAFF.

The table lists this clonotype with many counts. The chain is built from TRBV12-3 or TRBV12-4 and TRBJ2-1; D may be TRBD2 (6 bases). Trimming stripped 3 bases from V and 2 bases from J, with 11 bases between. The CDR3 totals 15 residues. The CDR3 reads CASSFAGPTYNEQFF. The CDR3 nucleotides are TGTGCCAGCAGTTTTGCGGGGCCCACCTACAATGAGCAGTTCTTC.

Note on this clonotype: This may be a read error, as it is one base from a much larger clone. CDR3 region: CASSPPRGLETQYF. CDR3 coding DNA: TGTGCCAGCAGTCCCCCGAGGGGGTTAGAGACCCAGTACTTC. J is TRBJ2-5 and V is TRBV12-3 or TRBV12-4, with D maybe TRBD1 (6 bases). The V end lost 5 bases, the J end lost 4 bases, and 14 bases lay between the germline ends. The length of the CDR3 is 14 residues.

This clonotype showed up many times. The chain combines TRBV2 with TRBJ1-5, with 10 bases aligning to TRBD1. CDR1 is SNHLY, CDR2 FYNNEI, per germline. V was pared by 7 bases and J by 8 bases, with 5 bases of the junction left unmatched. The CDR3 loop spans 13 amino acids. The CDR3 DNA is TGTGCCAGCAACGGACAGGGGGGGGAGCCCCAGCATTTT. It encodes CASNGQGGEPQHF. The variable domain in full, completed from reference TRBV2 and TRBJ1-5, reads EPEVTQTPSHQVTQMGQEVILRCVPISNHLYFYWYRQILGQKVEFLVSFYNNEISEKSEIFDDQFSVERPDGSNFTLKIRSTKLEDSAMYFCASNGQGGEPQHFGDGTRLSIL.

This clonotype was counted at least ten times. The CDR3 loop is CASSLEWGAGDTQYF. Written as DNA, the CDR3 is TGTGCCAGCAGCTTAGAGTGGGGGGCGGGAGATACGCAGTATTTT. V gene TRBV7-2 combines with J gene TRBJ2-3; D tentatively fits TRBD1 or TRBD2 (6 bases each). The germline gives CDR1 SGHTA, CDR2 FQGNSA. Trimming removed 1 base from V and 5 bases from J, with 13 bases in between. This CDR3 spans 15 amino acids.

The chain combines TRBV10-3 with TRBJ1-1; 8 nucleotides agree with TRBD1. In germline, CDR1 is ENHRY, CDR2 SYGVKD. V trimming: 6 bases; J trimming: 1 base; junction bases outside the gene matches: 7. The CDR3 extends over 15 amino acids. This CDR3 is CAISGQGNSNTEAFF. Written as DNA, the CDR3 is TGTGCCATCAGCGGACAGGGCAACTCGAACACTGAAGCTTTCTTT.

This clonotype was detected ten times or more. The chain carries TRBV6-1 and TRBJ1-3, with D possibly matching TRBD1 (5 bases). The germline gives CDR1 MNHNS, CDR2 SASEGT. V was shortened by 6 bases and J by 0 bases, with 15 bases between the two germline ends. The CDR3 is 16 residues long. The CDR3 nucleotides are TGTGCCAGCAGCCCCCGGGACGCAAGCTCTGGAAACACCATATATTTT. It specifies CASSPRDASSGNTIYF.

This clonotype was seen ten or more times. CDR3 sequence (DNA): TGTGCCTGGAGCCCGGCCGCGGTTAATCAGCCCCAGCATTTT. This encodes CAWSPAAVNQPQHF. The chain recombines TRBV30 with TRBJ1-5; D is undetermined. Trimming removed 3 bases from V and 4 bases from J, with 13 bases in between. Germline V CDR1 and CDR2: GTSNPN, SVGIG (reference sequence). CDR3 length: 14 amino acids. Filled out from reference TRBV30 and TRBJ1-5, the complete variable domain reads SQTIHQWPATLVQPVGSPLSLECTVEGTSNPNLYWYRQAAGRGLQLLFYSVGIGQISSEVPQNLSASRPQDRQFILSSKKLLLSDSGFYLCAWSPAAVNQPQHFGDGTRLSIL.

This clonotype was observed many times. As DNA, the CDR3 is TGTGCCACTCCGACCCGGAACGGCTATGGCTACACCTTC. Its protein product is CATPTRNGYGYTF. The chain couples TRBV28 to TRBJ1-2; D is undetermined. Between the trimmed V and J ends, which lost 10 bases and 4 bases, there was a span of 16 bases. CDR1 and CDR2 (germline): MDHEN, SYDVKM. This CDR3 spans 13 amino acids.

The chain combines TRBV20-1 with TRBJ2-7; 7 positions agree with TRBD2. The length of the CDR3 is 15 residues. The trim removed 3 bases at V and 7 bases at J, leaving 15 bases unmatched. Germline values: CDR1 DFQATT, CDR2 SNEGSKA (reference sequence). The CDR3 protein is CSASLGVAGDKEQYF. CDR3 coding DNA: TGCAGTGCTAGTTTGGGGGTTGCGGGAGATAAAGAGCAGTACTTC.

This clonotype was seen at least ten times. V is TRBV7-8 and J is TRBJ1-5, with unresolved D. CDR1 is SGHVS and CDR2 is FQNEAQ in the germline V gene. The CDR3 extends over 16 amino acids. V shed 5 bases and J shed 7 bases, with 21 bases lying between them. CDR3 sequence (DNA): TGTGCCAGCAGCATCTCCCCGGCGGGGAGGGAACAGCCCCAGCATTTT. Protein: CASSISPAGREQPQHF.

This clonotype occurred many times. The chain combines TRBV19 with TRBJ1-1; D possibly corresponds to TRBD1 (6 bases). V lost 4 bases and J 4 bases, leaving 10 bases between the germline ends. This CDR3 spans 13 amino acids. Per germline, CDR1 LNHDA and CDR2 SQIVND (reference sequence). The CDR3: CASSNLGGTEAFF. The DNA for the CDR3 is TGTGCCAGTAGTAATCTAGGGGGCACTGAAGCTTTCTTT.

This clonotype was seen a few times. V is TRBV28 and J is TRBJ1-2; no clear D. CDR1 is MDHEN, CDR2 SYDVKM, per germline. The CDR3 contains 12 residues. The V and J ends lost 7 bases and 4 bases respectively, with 10 bases between them. CDR3 in DNA: TGTGCCAGCACCCTAGGTCCCTATGGCTACACCTTC. As protein: CASTLGPYGYTF.

This clonotype was counted many times. The chain links TRBV5-1 to TRBJ2-1, with D possibly matching TRBD2 (6 bases). Trimming took off 0 bases at V and 8 bases at J, with 15 bases between the two ends. The CDR3 consists of 15 residues. Per the germline V gene, CDR1 is SGHRS and CDR2 is YFSETQ. The CDR3 region is CASSLVGSCCHEQFF. The CDR3, as DNA: TGCGCCAGCAGCTTGGTCGGGAGCTGCTGCCATGAGCAGTTCTTC. The variable domain in full, with the rest retrieved from reference TRBV5-1 and TRBJ2-1, is KAGVTQTPRYLIKTRGQQVTLSCSPISGHRSVSWYQQTPGQGLQFLFEYFSETQRNKGNFPGRFSGRQFSNSRSEMNVSTLELGDSALYLCASSLVGSCCHEQFFGPGTRLTVL.

This clonotype was counted between two and nine times. The chain joins TRBV19 to TRBJ2-1; 10 nucleotides align to TRBD2. From germline, CDR1 is LNHDA and CDR2 SQIVND (reference sequence). This CDR3 is built from 16 residues. The junction had 5 bases not matched to a gene; V was cut back by 2 bases and J by 4 bases. As DNA, the CDR3 is TGTGCCAGTAGTATAAAGCTAGCGGGAGTTTACAATGAGCAGTTCTTC. Protein product: CASSIKLAGVYNEQFF. The entire variable domain, with the rest obtained from reference TRBV19 and TRBJ2-1, is as follows: DGGITQSPKYLFRKEGQNVTLSCEQNLNHDAMYWYRQDPGQGLRLIYYSQIVNDFQKGDIAEGYSVSREKKESFPLTVTSAQKNPTAFYLCASSIKLAGVYNEQFFGPGTRLTVL.

The V call is TRBV24-1, the J call TRBJ2-1, with TRBD2 matching 9 bases. The CDR3 covers 14 residues. Germline V lookup: CDR1 KGHDR, CDR2 SFDVKD. V lost 4 bases and J lost 12; bases outside the gene matches: 9. The CDR3 spells CATSDFTGAGGQFF. The CDR3, as DNA: TGTGCCACCAGTGACTTCACAGGAGCGGGAGGGCAGTTCTTC.

For this clonotype: One base away lies a much larger clone, so this may be a sequencing read error. This chain uses TRBV30 with TRBJ1-2; no firm D call. V lost 7 bases to trimming and J lost 4 bases, with 10 bases between them. The length of the CDR3 is 11 residues. Germline V gene data show CDR1 as GTSNPN and CDR2 as SVGIG (reference sequence). The CDR3 is CAFCPSYGYTF. CDR3 coding DNA: TGTGCCTTCTGTCCCAGCTATGGCTACACCTTC.

This clonotype occurred many times. The chain employs TRBV11-2 and TRBJ1-5, with a possible D match to TRBD1 (5 bases). V lost 0 bases to trimming and J lost 3 bases, with 12 bases between them. CDR1 is SGHAT, CDR2 FQNNGV, per germline. The CDR3 is 16 residues long. The chain's CDR3 is CASSLDRGGNNQPQHF. CDR3 bases: TGTGCCAGCAGCTTAGACCGGGGGGGGAACAATCAGCCCCAGCATTTT.

This clonotype has at least ten counts. V is TRBV7-3 and J is TRBJ2-7; D is unresolved. V was trimmed by 1 base and J by 2 bases, leaving 15 bases between them. CDR1 and CDR2 (germline): SGHTA, FQGTGA. The CDR3 is 16 amino acids. Here the CDR3 DNA reads TGTGCCAGCAGCTTAAAAACCCGCCTCCCCCCCTACGAGCAGTACTTC. It is translated as CASSLKTRLPPYEQYF.

This chain connects TRBV4-1 to TRBJ2-7, with 8 bases that match TRBD1. The CDR3 consists of 18 residues. V shed 1 base, J shed 2 bases, and the junction held 13 bases outside the gene matches. The germline V gene encodes CDR1 MGHRA and CDR2 YSYEKL. The CDR3 coding sequence is TGCGCCAGCAGCCAAGCTGTCGCAGGGGGCGTGAGCACCTACGAGCAGTACTTC. Translated: CASSQAVAGGVSTYEQYF.

This clonotype was counted at least ten times. The V call is TRBV12-5, the J call TRBJ2-7; D might be TRBD1 or TRBD2, each matching 5 bases. The CDR3 has 15 residues. V lost 6 bases and J lost 0, with 15 bases in between. Germline V gene data show CDR1 as LGHNT and CDR2 as FRNRAP. Here the CDR3 DNA reads TGTGCTAGTGGCCTGGGACCGCTAAACTCCTACGAGCAGTACTTC. Protein: CASGLGPLNSYEQYF.

This clonotype was picked up many times. V gene TRBV7-2 combines with J gene TRBJ2-3; 8 bases map to TRBD2. The junction had 6 bases not matched to a gene; V was cut back by 4 bases and J by 0 bases. The CDR3 consists of 16 residues. Germline values: CDR1 SGHTA, CDR2 FQGNSA. CDR3 loop: CASSSGGDGSTDTQYF. In DNA, the CDR3 is TGTGCCAGCAGCTCGGGAGGGGACGGGAGCACAGATACGCAGTATTTT.

The chain joins TRBV7-9 to TRBJ2-5, with D perhaps matching TRBD2 (6 bases). CDR1 is SEHNR, CDR2 FQNEAQ, per germline (reference sequence). This CDR3 contains 14 residues. V was cut by 2 bases and J by 4 bases, with 11 bases left in between. The CDR3 spells CASSLPSVLETQYF. The CDR3 DNA is TGTGCCAGCAGCTTACCTAGCGTTCTAGAGACCCAGTACTTC.

This chain connects TRBV4-2 to TRBJ2-2, with 9 positions matching TRBD1. The CDR3 has 19 residues. Germline trimming cut 1 base from V and 3 bases from J; bases unmatched to any gene: 12. CDR1 is LGHNA and CDR2 is YNFKEQ in the germline V gene. The CDR3 DNA reads TGTGCCAGCAGCCAAGGGACGGGACAGGGCCTAGGGGACACCGGGGAGCTGTTTTTT. This translates into CASSQGTGQGLGDTGELFF.

This clonotype appeared a few times. The chain links TRBV18 to TRBJ2-4, with D hard to call. Trimming removed 6 bases from V and 1 base from J, with 10 bases in between. CDR1 is KGHSH, CDR2 LQKENI, per germline. The CDR3 extends over 14 amino acids. CDR3 nucleotide sequence: TGTGCCAGCTCGGGTGGGATTGCCAAAAACATTCAGTACTTC. It translates to CASSGGIAKNIQYF.

This clonotype was observed at least ten times. The chain links TRBV27 to TRBJ1-2; 9 bases match TRBD1. The CDR3 totals 15 residues. CDR1 MNHEY and CDR2 SMNVEV come from the germline V gene (reference sequence). Losses at the gene ends were 5 bases for V and 4 bases for J; bases not matched to a gene: 8. The CDR3 is CASSTNPGQGYGYTF. CDR3 nucleotides: TGTGCCAGCAGTACCAACCCGGGACAGGGCTATGGCTACACCTTC.